This TCR beta chain was documented in a study of identical twins. Study results and limitations: Models underpredicted monozygotic twin sharing of out-of-frame TCR alpha.

About this clonotype itself: Its matching antigen is unknown.

Per the germline V gene, CDR1 is SGHVS and CDR2 is FNYEAQ. V was pared by 0 bases and J by 4 bases, with 4 bases between. The CDR3 consists of 13 residues. TCRdb re-analysed the 5' RACE reads in MiXCR, keeping a single row per CDR3 protein. The top ten hold less than 15% of the sample, which has more than 600,000 distinct CDR3 sequences, 15% to 20% seen once. The sample was also linked to a second study, of T cells expressing NK-cell markers.

The receptor's source is a woman aged 18-29 years in good health. Sequencing was carried out using PBMCs. The chain is built from TRBV7-6 and TRBJ2-1; D is unresolved. Here the CDR3 reads CASSLAKYNEQFF. DNA for the CDR3: TGTGCCAGCAGCTTAGCGAAGTACAATGAGCAGTTCTTC.